This is a list of T cell receptor beta chains from one sample in a study of metastatic and nonmetastatic thyroid tumors. MiXCR reprocessed the PCR reads for TCRdb. The table records tens of thousands of clones, 25% of them present only once. The sample comprised blood. The receptor source for this set is a female donor with papillary thyroid cancer or a benign thyroid nodule (not recorded which). Some clones in this sample may be carry-over from other donors' samples. The CDR3 runs from the conserved cysteine through the conserved F or W. The D gene is left open where the match is weak. Expanded clones are given a class, and other clones once, few, many or no size at all.

TRBD1	.	TRBJ1-5	TRBV20-1	TGCAGTGCCACCATCCCGGGACAGATTAGCAAGCAGCCGCAGCATTTT	CSATIPGQISKQPQHF
.	.	TRBJ1-4	TRBV4-1	TGCGCCAGCAGCCCCGACGGGGGGAAAGTTGAAAAACTGTTTTTT	CASSPDGGKVEKLFF
.	.	TRBJ1-4	TRBV12-3/TRBV12-4	TGTGCTAGCAGCCTGGCAGGGATTGACAAACTGTGTTTT	CASSLAGIDKLCF
.	.	TRBJ1-3	TRBV27	TGTGCCAGCAGACACCTCTCGGGACAAAAGTCTGGAAACACCATATATTTT	CASRHLSGQKSGNTIYF
.	once	TRBJ1-3	TRBV3-1	TGTGCCAGCAGCCAAACCTACGGGGCCATATATTTT	CASSQTYGAIYF
TRBD1	.	TRBJ2-7	TRBV5-1	TGCGCCAGCCTAAGTGGGACAGGCTACGAGCAGTACTTC	CASLSGTGYEQYF
.	.	TRBJ2-5	TRBV6-1	TGTGCCATCGCAATACAGTCGGGGGAGACCCAGTACTTC	CAIAIQSGETQYF
.	.	TRBJ2-3	TRBV11-2	TGTGCCAGCAGCCCAAAGACTAGCACAGATACGCAGTATTTT	CASSPKTSTDTQYF
TRBD1	many	TRBJ1-2	TRBV20-1	TGCAGTGCTCCAAACAGGGGTGATGGCTACACCTTC	CSAPNRGDGYTF
TRBD2	medium-sized	TRBJ2-7	TRBV28	TGTGCCAGCAGTAGACTAGCGGGTGCTGTGGCCTACGAGCAGTACTTC	CASSRLAGAVAYEQYF
TRBD1	many	TRBJ1-2	TRBV19	TGTGCCAGTACCCCGACAGGGGGTGGCTACACCTTC	CASTPTGGGYTF
.	many	TRBJ1-1	TRBV6-2/TRBV6-3	TGTGCCAGCAGTTACGTTACAGCAACTGAAGCTTTCTTT	CASSYVTATEAFF
.	many	TRBJ2-1	TRBV7-9	TGTGCCAGCAGCCCCGCTGGCGGGATGTACAATGAGCAGTTCTTC	CASSPAGGMYNEQFF
.	many	TRBJ1-4	TRBV5-1	TGCGCCAGCTCCCTAAGGCGGGGGCCCGATGAAAAACTGTTTTTT	CASSLRRGPDEKLFF